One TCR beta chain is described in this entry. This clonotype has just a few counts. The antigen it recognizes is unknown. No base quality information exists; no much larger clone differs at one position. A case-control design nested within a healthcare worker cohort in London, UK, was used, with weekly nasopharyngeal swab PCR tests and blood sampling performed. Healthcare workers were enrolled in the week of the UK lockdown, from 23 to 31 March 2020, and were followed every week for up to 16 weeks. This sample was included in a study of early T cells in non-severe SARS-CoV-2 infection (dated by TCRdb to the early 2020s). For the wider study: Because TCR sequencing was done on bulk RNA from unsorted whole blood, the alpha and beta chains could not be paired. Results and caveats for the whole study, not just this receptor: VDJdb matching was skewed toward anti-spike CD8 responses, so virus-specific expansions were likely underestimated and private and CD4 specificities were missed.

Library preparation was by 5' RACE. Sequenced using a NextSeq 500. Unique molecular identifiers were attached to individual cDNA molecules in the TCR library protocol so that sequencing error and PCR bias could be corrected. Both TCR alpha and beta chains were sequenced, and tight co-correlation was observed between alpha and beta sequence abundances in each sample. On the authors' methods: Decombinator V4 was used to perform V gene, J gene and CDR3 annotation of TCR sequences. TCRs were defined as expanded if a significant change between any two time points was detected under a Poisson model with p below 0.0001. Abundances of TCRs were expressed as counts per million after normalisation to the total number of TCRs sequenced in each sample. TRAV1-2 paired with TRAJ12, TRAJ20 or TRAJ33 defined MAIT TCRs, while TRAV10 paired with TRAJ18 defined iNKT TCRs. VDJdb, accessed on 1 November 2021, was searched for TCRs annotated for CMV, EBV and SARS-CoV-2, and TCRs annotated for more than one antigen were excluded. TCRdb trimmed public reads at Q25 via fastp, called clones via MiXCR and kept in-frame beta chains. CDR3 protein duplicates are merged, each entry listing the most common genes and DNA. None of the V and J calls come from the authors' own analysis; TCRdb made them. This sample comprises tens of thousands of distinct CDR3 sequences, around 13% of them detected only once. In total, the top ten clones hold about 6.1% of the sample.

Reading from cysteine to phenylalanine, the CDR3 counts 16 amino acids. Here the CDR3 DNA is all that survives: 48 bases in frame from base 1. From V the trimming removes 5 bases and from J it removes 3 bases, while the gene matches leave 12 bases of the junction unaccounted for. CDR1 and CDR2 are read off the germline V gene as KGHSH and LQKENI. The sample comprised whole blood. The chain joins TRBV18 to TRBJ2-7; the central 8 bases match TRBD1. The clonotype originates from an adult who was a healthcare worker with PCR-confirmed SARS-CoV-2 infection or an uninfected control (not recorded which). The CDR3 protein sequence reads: CASSRNPGQAGYEQYF. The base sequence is TGTGCCAGCTCAAGAAACCCGGGACAGGCGGGCTACGAGCAGTACTTC.